One sample yielded the 20 T cell receptor beta chains listed below, sequenced in a study of T cells expressing NK-cell markers. One entry per CDR3 protein, without DNA, is what TCRdb gives after re-calling the 5' RACE reads. The sample shows roughly 180,000 distinct CDR3 sequences, and around 21% sits with its ten largest clones. Source material: blood T cells: a sorted CD56 or NKG2C T cell subset, CD4+ or CD8+ T cells, or bulk PBMC T cells (not recorded which). These receptors originate from a man aged 18 to 69 in good health.

The chain couples TRBV5-1 to TRBJ2-7. The CDR3 consists of 15 residues. Germline CDR1 reads SGHRS; CDR2 reads YFSETQ. This chain's CDR3 is CASSLGQGGSYEQYF.

V and J are TRBV4-1 and TRBJ1-1; lacking DNA, the TRBD1 call made by TCRdb goes unchecked. CDR1 is MGHRA and CDR2 is YSYEKL in the germline V gene. The CDR3 spans 15 residues. The CDR3 spells CASSQNRGRSLEAFF.

The gene calls are TRBV9 and TRBJ2-7. CDR1 is SGDLS, CDR2 YYNGEE, per germline. CDR3 length: 15 residues. Here the CDR3 reads CASSVWGTGAHEQYF.

The chain has TRBV9 and TRBJ2-4; TCRdb's D call of TRBD2 is untestable without DNA. CDR3 length equals 15 residues. CDR1 is SGDLS and CDR2 is YYNGEE in the germline V gene. The CDR3 sequence is CASSPADGAKNIQYF.

J is TRBJ2-3 and V is TRBV5-5. This CDR3 contains 13 residues. The germline V gene has CDR1 SGHKS and CDR2 YYEKEE (reference sequence). This chain's CDR3 is CASSRLATDTQYF. Looking up the rest from reference TRBV5-5 and TRBJ2-3 gives the full variable domain: DAGVTQSPTHLIKTRGQQVTLRCSPISGHKSVSWYQQVLGQGPQFIFQYYEKEERGRGNFPDRFSARQFPNYSSELNVNALLLGDSALYLCASSRLATDTQYFGPGTRLTVL.

The chain joins TRBV13 to TRBJ1-5; as DNA is missing, the TRBD1 call by TCRdb cannot be tested. CDR1 is PRHDT and CDR2 is FYEKMQ in the germline V gene (reference sequence). The CDR3 runs 16 residues. CDR3 amino acids: CASSLGRDRGYQPQHF.

The V call is TRBV6-5, the J call TRBJ2-5; checking the TCRdb D call of TRBD1 is not possible without DNA. The CDR3 has 16 residues. CDR1 MNHEY and CDR2 SVGAGI come from the germline V gene. The CDR3 sequence is CASSYSLTGRQETQYF.

The chain carries TRBV6-1 and TRBJ1-4. The CDR3 runs 15 residues. CDR1 and CDR2 (germline): MNHNS, SASEGT. The CDR3 region is CASSNSIARGEKLFF.

This chain links TRBV4-2 with TRBJ1-2; TCRdb designates TRBD1, a call that cannot be tested without DNA. The length of the CDR3 is 14 residues. Germline V gene data show CDR1 as LGHNA and CDR2 as YNFKEQ. CDR3 loop: CASSHYRGGDGYTF.

This rearrangement joins TRBV5-5 to TRBJ2-1; TCRdb picks TRBD2, but there is no DNA to check that call. The CDR3 has 18 residues. Germline assignment: CDR1 SGHKS and CDR2 YYEKEE (reference sequence). CDR3 sequence: CASSETAASLTSYNEQFF.

The chain links TRBV11-2 to TRBJ2-7; TCRdb designates TRBD1, a call that cannot be tested without DNA. The CDR3 is 16 amino acids. CDR1 and CDR2 from the germline V gene are SGHAT and FQNNGV. The CDR3: CASSLGRDTNSYEQYF.

The V call is TRBV19, the J call TRBJ2-1; TCRdb outputs TRBD2, but without DNA this stays unchecked. Germline values: CDR1 LNHDA, CDR2 SQIVND (reference sequence). The CDR3 runs to 14 residues. The CDR3 loop is CASSPSPTSDEQFF.

The V call is TRBV27, the J call TRBJ2-5; as DNA is missing, the TRBD1 call by TCRdb cannot be tested. CDR1 and CDR2 (germline): MNHEY, SMNVEV (reference sequence). This CDR3 has 13 amino acids. The CDR3 sequence: CASSPDSGETQYF.

The rearrangement joins TRBV28 to TRBJ1-2. The germline CDR1 and CDR2 sequences are MDHEN and SYDVKM. The CDR3 loop spans 14 amino acids. CDR3 loop: CASSLQLGSAGYTF.

This rearrangement joins TRBV29-1 to TRBJ2-1; with no DNA, the TCRdb D assignment of TRBD1 cannot be verified. CDR1 is SQVTM, CDR2 ANQGSEA, per germline. The CDR3 is 16 amino acids. The CDR3 loop is CSASGGAGRTYNEQFF.

The chain links TRBV20-1 to TRBJ2-7; TCRdb's D call of TRBD1 is untestable without DNA. Germline loops: CDR1 DFQATT, CDR2 SNEGSKA (reference sequence). The CDR3 has 15 residues. CDR3 sequence: CSARDSGESSYEQYF.

The chain carries TRBV19 and TRBJ1-5; the TCRdb D gene call, TRBD1, has no DNA to confirm it. Germline loops: CDR1 LNHDA, CDR2 SQIVND (reference sequence). CDR3 length: 12 amino acids. This CDR3 is CASKGQARPQHF.

This chain uses TRBV13 with TRBJ1-5; the D gene TCRdb calls, TRBD1, cannot be checked with no DNA. Germline V gene data show CDR1 as PRHDT and CDR2 as FYEKMQ (reference sequence). The CDR3 spans 17 residues. The CDR3 loop reads CASSSAGIGGSNQPQHF.

The V gene is TRBV13, the J gene TRBJ2-1; the D call from TCRdb, TRBD1, cannot be confirmed without DNA. Germline V gives CDR1 PRHDT, CDR2 FYEKMQ (reference sequence). The CDR3 is made up of 16 amino acids. This CDR3 reads CASSAMLIGTGNEQFF. The whole variable domain, remainder taken from reference TRBV13 and TRBJ2-1, is AAGVIQSPRHLIKEKRETATLKCYPIPRHDTVYWYQQGPGQDPQFLISFYEKMQSDKGSIPDRFSAQQFSDYHSELNMSSLELGDSALYFCASSAMLIGTGNEQFFGPGTRLTVL.

In terms of frequency, this clonotype is medium-sized. V and J are TRBV20-1 and TRBJ2-7; with no DNA, the TCRdb D assignment of TRBD2 cannot be verified. The CDR3 length is 15 residues. The germline CDR1 and CDR2 sequences are DFQATT and SNEGSKA (reference sequence). The CDR3 sequence: CRTAGTSGGAYEQYF.